This T cell receptor beta chain was found in a study of cytomegalovirus exposure and HLA in healthy donors. The study's findings and limits: According to the study, around 160 TCR beta chains were cytomegalovirus-associated. The CMV antigen specificity of a few CMV-associated chains was confirmed through in vitro analysis. In the 120 or so validation repertoires, approximately 94% of cluster scores exceeded 0, per a later analysis.

Germline assignment: CDR1 MGHRA and CDR2 YSYEKL. The CDR3 runs 16 residues. V shed 1 base and J 0 bases; nucleotides not matched to a gene: 2. Measured with immunoSEQ multiplex PCR; TCRdb has only the in-frame clones, and not every one. In the table there are hundreds of thousands of clones, 86% of which are singletons. On this clone itself: What it recognizes is unknown.

The sequenced sample was PBMCs. This chain uses TRBV4-1 with TRBJ1-3; TRBD1 agrees at 8 bases. This TCR was recovered from a young woman in good health and CMV-seronegative. CDR3 DNA: TGCGCCAGCAGCCAAGGGACAGGGTCCTCTGGAAACACCATATATTTT. The encoded protein is CASSQGTGSSGNTIYF.